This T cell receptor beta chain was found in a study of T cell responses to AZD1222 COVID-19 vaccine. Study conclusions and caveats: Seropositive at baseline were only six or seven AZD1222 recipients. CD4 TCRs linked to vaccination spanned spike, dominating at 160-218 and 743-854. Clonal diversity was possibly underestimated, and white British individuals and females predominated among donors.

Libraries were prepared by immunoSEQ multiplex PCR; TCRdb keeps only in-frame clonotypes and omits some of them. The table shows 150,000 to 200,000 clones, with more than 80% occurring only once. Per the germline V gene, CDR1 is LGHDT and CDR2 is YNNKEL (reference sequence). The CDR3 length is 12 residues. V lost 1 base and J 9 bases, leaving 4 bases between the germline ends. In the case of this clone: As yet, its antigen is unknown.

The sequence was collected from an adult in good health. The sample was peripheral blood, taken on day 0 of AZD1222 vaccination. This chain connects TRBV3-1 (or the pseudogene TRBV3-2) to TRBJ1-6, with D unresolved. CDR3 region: CASSQVSSPLHF. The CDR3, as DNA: TGTGCCAGCAGCCAAGTATCTTCACCCCTCCACTTT.